The present T cell receptor (beta chain) was sequenced within a study of Ad26.COV2.S vaccination and SARS-CoV-2 variants. To note about this clone: The antigen is unknown.

Whole-study results and caveats: The study found similar non-spike TCR breadth in vaccine and placebo recipients. The breadth of spike-specific CD8+ and CD4+ T cell responses after vaccination was reportedly substantial.

Trimming cost V 3 bases and J 2 bases, with 9 bases left between them. Germline CDR1 SGHAT, CDR2 FQNNGV. CDR3 size: 14 residues. The repertoire was sequenced with immunoSEQ multiplex PCR; TCRdb's copy has only in-frame clones and lacks some. This table holds about 380,000 clones, roughly 80% found once. Sample treatment: over 15 received Ad26.COV2.S at low or high dose, single or two shots; 5 received placebo; per-sample allocation not given. Repertoires come from day 63 after the first vaccine or placebo injection. Adults aged 18-55 years in Boston included the donor. The source was peripheral blood, collected in a trial of Ad26.COV2.S vaccine versus placebo. V usage is TRBV11-2 and J usage is TRBJ2-3, with a possible D match to TRBD2 (6 bases). The receptor was derived from a person between 18 and 60 years old who received the Ad26.COV2.S COVID-19 vaccine or a placebo. CDR3 DNA: TGTGCCAGCAGCTTGGGGGGAAACACAGATACGCAGTATTTT. This gives the protein CASSLGGNTDTQYF.